The T cell receptor (beta chain) described here comes from a study of blood T cell repertoires in COVID-19. The wider study: T cells, B-cell-depleted T cells, or PBMCs provided the cDNA or gDNA that served as material.

As processed by the authors: The authors estimated nucleated cell counts from reference gene primer amplification. Only in-frame clones appear in the TCRdb table, and some are missing; sequencing was by immunoSEQ multiplex PCR. D and trimming were read from the DNA, whereas the V and J calls and clone size are those reported in that table. The repertoire consists of some 270,000 clones, with roughly 91% occurring once and the leading ten covering about 0.8%. Trimming cost V 5 bases and J 6 bases; bases outside gene matches: 6. The germline CDR1 and CDR2 sequences are SNHLY and FYNNEI. The CDR3 runs 13 residues.

This sequence joins TRBV2 and TRBJ1-2, with TRBD1 matching 7 bases. The sample comprised peripheral blood. The receptor was derived from a young man with acute or convalescent COVID-19. The CDR3: CASSPDRENGYTF. The CDR3 DNA reads as TGTGCCAGCAGTCCTGACAGGGAGAATGGCTACACCTTC.